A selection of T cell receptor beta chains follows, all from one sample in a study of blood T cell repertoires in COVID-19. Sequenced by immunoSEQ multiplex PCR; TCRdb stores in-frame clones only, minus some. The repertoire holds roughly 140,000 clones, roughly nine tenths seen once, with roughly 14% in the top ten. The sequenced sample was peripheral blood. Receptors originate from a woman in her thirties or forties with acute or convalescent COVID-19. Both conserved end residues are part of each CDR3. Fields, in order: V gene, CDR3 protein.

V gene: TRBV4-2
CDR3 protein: CASSLEDRTNTEAFF

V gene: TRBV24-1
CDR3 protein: CATSDFRDRVSTDTQYF

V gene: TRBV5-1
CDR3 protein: CASSVSLAADTQYF

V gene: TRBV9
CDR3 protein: CASSVGTSGVNEQFF

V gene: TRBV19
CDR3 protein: CASSKTGTGSSYNSPLHF

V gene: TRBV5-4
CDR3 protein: CASSQWTGGIGGYTF

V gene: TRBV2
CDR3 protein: CASSEAWASSQETQYF

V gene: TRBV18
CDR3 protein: CASSPRAGGASIGYTF

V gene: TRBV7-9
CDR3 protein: CASRTLRDTQYF

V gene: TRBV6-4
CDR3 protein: CASSESGGARTDTQYF

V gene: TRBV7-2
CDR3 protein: CASSSRGTDQETQYF

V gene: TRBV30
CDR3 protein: CAWQAKTGYTEAFF

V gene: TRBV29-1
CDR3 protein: CSVEVVETQYF

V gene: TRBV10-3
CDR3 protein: CAISVPSSGVTDTQYF

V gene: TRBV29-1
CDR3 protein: CSVEPGHPKNIQYF

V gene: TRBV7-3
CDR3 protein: CASSFLPSDTIYF

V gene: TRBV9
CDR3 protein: CASSVETSNEQFF

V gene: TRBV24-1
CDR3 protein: CATSDLTFTGGAFF

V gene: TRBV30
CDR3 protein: CAWRPSGQGSSGNTIYF

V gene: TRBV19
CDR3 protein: CASSGQSGRTTYEQYF

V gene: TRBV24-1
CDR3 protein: CATSPDRGVNTGELFF

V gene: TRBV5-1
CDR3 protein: CASTLEWTGGRGANVLTF

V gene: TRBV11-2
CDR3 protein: CASSRDRDSPLHF

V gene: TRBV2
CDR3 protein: CASIPQRGNEKLFF

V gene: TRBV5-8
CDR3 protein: CASSHRDTKETQYF

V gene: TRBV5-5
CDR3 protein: CASSPLSALAASYEQYF

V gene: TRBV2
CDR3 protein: CASSHPGGTGTDTQYF

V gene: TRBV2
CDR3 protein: CASRFRVGGNQPQHF

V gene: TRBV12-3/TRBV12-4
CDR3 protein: CASAMAGANVLTF

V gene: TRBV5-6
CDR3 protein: CASSLWERYVQYF

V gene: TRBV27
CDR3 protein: CASSSTLAGRPYEQYF

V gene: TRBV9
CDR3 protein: CASSVGRTSNTGELFF

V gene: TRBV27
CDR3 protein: CASSFLGSSGEQYF

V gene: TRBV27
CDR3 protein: CASSPPPGQGTDTQYF

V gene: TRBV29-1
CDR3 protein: CSVETGGEGKLFF

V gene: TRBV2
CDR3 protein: CASSEAGTSGSVFYTQYF

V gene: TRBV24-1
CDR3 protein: CATSDLSQGAGEQFF

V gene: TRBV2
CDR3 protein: CASSRQGAKSGNTIYF

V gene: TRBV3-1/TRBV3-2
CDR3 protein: CASSQDRGRNNEQFF

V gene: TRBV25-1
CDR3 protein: CASSEEGSGSRQETQYF

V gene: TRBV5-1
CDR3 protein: CASSLETGGRNIQYF

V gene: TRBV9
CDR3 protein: CASSADRDSPLHF

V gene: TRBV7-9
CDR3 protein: CASSLWTGGREKLFF

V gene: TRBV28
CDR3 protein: CASSLKAAGNQSKPHYEQYF

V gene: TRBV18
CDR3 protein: CASSPSIGGRLNTEAFF

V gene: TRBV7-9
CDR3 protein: CASSQSRGNFRQTGELFF

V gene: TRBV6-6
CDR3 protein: CASSSSAVSTDTQYF

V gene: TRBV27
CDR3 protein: CASRIGTDQPQHF

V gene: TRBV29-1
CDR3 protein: CSVRTSGRADEQFF

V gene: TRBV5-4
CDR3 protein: CASSLARGDTEAFF

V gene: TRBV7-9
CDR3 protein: CASSGGQMSYNEQFF

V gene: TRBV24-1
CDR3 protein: CATSGDTYEQYF

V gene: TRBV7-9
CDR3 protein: CASSLFGSNEKLFF

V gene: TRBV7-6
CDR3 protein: CASSRLTGSYNEQFF

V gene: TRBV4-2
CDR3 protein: CASSQAGGGNYTGELFF